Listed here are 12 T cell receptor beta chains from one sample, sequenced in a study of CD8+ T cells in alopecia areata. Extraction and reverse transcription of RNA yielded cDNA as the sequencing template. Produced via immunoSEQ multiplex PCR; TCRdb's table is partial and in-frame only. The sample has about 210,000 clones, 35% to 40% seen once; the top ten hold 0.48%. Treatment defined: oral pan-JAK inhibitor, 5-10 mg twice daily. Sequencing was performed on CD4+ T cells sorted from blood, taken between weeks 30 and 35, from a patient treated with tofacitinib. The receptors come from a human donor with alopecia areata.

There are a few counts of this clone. CDR3 loop: CAIRAGLLNEKLFF. The CDR3 DNA sequence: TGTGCCATCAGGGCGGGACTTCTTAATGAAAAACTGTTTTTT. The gene calls are TRBV10-3 and TRBJ1-4; the D gene is possibly TRBD1 (5 bases). V was pared by 6 bases and J by 4 bases, with 12 bases between. Germline CDR1 ENHRY, CDR2 SYGVKD. The CDR3 is 14 residues long.

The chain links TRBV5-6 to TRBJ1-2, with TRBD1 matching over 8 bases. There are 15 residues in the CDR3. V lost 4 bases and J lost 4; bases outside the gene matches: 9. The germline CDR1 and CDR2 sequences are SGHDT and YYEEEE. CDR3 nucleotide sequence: TGTGCCAGCAGCCCGACGGACAGGGACTTCTATGGCTACACCTTC. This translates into CASSPTDRDFYGYTF. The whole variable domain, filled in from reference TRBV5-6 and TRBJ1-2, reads DAGVTQSPTHLIKTRGQQVTLRCSPKSGHDTVSWYQQALGQGPQFIFQYYEEEERQRGNFPDRFSGHQFPNYSSELNVNALLLGDSALYLCASSPTDRDFYGYTFGSGTRLTVV.

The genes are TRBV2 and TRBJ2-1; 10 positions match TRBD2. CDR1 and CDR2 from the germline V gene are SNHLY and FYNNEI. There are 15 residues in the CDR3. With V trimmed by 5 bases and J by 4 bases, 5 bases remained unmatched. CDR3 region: CASSLAGGGYNEQFF. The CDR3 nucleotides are TGTGCCAGCAGTTTAGCGGGGGGAGGGTACAATGAGCAGTTCTTC.

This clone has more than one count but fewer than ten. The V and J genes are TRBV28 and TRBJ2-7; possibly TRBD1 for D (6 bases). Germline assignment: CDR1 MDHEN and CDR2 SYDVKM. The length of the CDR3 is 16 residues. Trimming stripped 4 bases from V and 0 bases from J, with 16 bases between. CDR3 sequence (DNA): TGTGCCAGCAGTTCCCTCTCCAGGGGACCCTCCTACGAGCAGTACTTC. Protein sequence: CASSSLSRGPSYEQYF.

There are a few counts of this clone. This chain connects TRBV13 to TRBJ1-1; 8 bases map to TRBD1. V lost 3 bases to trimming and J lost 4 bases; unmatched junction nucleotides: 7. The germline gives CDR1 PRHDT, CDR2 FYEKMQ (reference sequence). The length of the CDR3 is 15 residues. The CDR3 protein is CASSFWDRRGTEAFF. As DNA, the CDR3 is TGTGCCAGCAGCTTTTGGGACAGGCGGGGCACTGAAGCTTTCTTT. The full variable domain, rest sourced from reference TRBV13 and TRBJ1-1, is AAGVIQSPRHLIKEKRETATLKCYPIPRHDTVYWYQQGPGQDPQFLISFYEKMQSDKGSIPDRFSAQQFSDYHSELNMSSLELGDSALYFCASSFWDRRGTEAFFGQGTRLTVV.

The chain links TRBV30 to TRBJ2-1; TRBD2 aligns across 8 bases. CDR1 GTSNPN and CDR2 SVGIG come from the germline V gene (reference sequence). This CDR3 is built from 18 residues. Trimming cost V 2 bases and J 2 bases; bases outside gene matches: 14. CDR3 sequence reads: CAWSPTSAGRAPYNEQFF. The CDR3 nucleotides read TGTGCCTGGAGTCCGACCTCCGCCGGGAGGGCCCCCTACAATGAGCAGTTCTTC.

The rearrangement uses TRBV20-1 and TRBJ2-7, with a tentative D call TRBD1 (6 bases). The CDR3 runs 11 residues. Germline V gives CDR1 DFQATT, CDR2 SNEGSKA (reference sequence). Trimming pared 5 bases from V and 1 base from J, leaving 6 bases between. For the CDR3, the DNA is TGCAGTGCTGGACAGTCCTACGAGCAGTACTTC. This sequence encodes CSAGQSYEQYF.

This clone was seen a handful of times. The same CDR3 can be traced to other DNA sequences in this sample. CDR3 in DNA: TGTGCCAGCAGCCAAGGCGACAGGGGTGGCAATCAGCCCCAGCATTTT. The encoded protein is CASSQGDRGGNQPQHF. The V and J genes are TRBV4-2 and TRBJ1-5; 8 nucleotides align to TRBD1. Trimming took 1 base from V and 2 from J; bases not matched to a gene: 4. Germline CDR1 reads LGHNA; CDR2 reads YNFKEQ. The CDR3 length is 16 residues.

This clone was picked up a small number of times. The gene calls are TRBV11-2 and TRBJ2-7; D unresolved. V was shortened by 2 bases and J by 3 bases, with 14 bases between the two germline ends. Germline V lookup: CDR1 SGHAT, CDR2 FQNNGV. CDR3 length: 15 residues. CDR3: CASSLLRRRHYEQYF. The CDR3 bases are TGTGCCAGCAGCTTATTGAGGCGGCGGCACTACGAGCAGTACTTC. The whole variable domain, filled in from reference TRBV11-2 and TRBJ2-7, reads EAGVAQSPRYKIIEKRQSVAFWCNPISGHATLYWYQQILGQGPKLLIQFQNNGVVDDSQLPKDRFSAERLKGVDSTLKIQPAKLEDSAVYLCASSLLRRRHYEQYFGPGTRLTVT.

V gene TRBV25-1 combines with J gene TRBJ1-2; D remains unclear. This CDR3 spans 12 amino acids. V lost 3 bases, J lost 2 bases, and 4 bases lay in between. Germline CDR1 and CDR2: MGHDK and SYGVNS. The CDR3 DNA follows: TGTGCCAGCAGTGATCAGAACTATGGCTACACCTTC. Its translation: CASSDQNYGYTF.

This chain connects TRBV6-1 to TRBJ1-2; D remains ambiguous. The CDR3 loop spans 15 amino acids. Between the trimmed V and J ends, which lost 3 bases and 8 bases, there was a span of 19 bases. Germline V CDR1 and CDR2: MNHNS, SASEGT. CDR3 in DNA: TGTGCCAGCAGTGATGGTTTCTTGGGCCTGGGGGGCTACACCTTC. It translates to CASSDGFLGLGGYTF.

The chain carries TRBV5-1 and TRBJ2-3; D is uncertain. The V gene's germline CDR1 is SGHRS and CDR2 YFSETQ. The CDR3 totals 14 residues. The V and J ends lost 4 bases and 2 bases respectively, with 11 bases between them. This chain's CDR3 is CASSPAMPTDTQYF. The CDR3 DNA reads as TGCGCCAGCAGCCCAGCAATGCCCACAGATACGCAGTATTTT.